The 31 T cell receptor beta chains listed next were all sequenced from one sample in a study of blood T cells in healthy people across ages. It was with a sample-barcoded 5' primer and a J-beta primer mix that a second PCR of about 6 to 11 cycles was run. MiXCR, run by TCRdb on the 5' RACE reads, gives a single entry per CDR3 protein. The sample comprises 1.5 million to 2 million distinct CDR3 sequences, less than 50% of which are singletons, and approximately 2.1% rests with the top ten. The sequenced sample consisted of blood. The receptors stem from a woman in her 40s in good health.

In DNA form, the CDR3 reads TGCAGTGCTAGAGATTACAGGGTTACATTCGAGCAGTACTTC. Translation gives CSARDYRVTFEQYF. This sequence joins TRBV20-1 and TRBJ2-7; D perhaps matches TRBD1 (6 bases). Trimming took 0 bases from V and 6 from J, leaving 15 bases between them. The germline V gene encodes CDR1 DFQATT and CDR2 SNEGSKA (reference sequence). CDR3 length: 14 residues.

The rearrangement uses TRBV4-1 and TRBJ1-3, with D uncertain. The CDR3 is made up of 14 amino acids. V lost 1 base, J lost 7 bases, and 11 bases lay in between. Germline V gene sequence: CDR1 MGHRA, CDR2 YSYEKL. The DNA of the CDR3 is TGCGCCAGCAGCCAAGTGTGGGGTTTGAACACCATATATTTT. The encoded protein is CASSQVWGLNTIYF.

The chain couples TRBV28 to TRBJ2-7, with D perhaps TRBD1 (6 bases). The J call is in doubt because the DNA end fits TRBJ2-4 better. The germline CDR1 and CDR2 sequences are MDHEN and SYDVKM. CDR3 size: 15 residues. The CDR3 spells CASSFLRGTPNIQYF. CDR3 DNA sequence: TGTGCCAGCAGTTTTCTTAGGGGGACCCCAAACATTCAGTACTTC.

The V and J genes are TRBV20-1 and TRBJ1-1, with TRBD1 matching over 7 bases. Germline trimming cut 0 bases from V and 5 bases from J; bases unmatched to any gene: 6. This CDR3 has 14 amino acids. CDR1 and CDR2 from the germline V gene are DFQATT and SNEGSKA (reference sequence). The CDR3 protein is CSARDPTGKTEAFF. CDR3 DNA: TGCAGTGCTAGAGACCCGACAGGGAAAACTGAAGCTTTCTTT.

J is TRBJ2-6 and V is TRBV6-1, with 9 bases that match TRBD1. Germline assignment: CDR1 MNHNS and CDR2 SASEGT. The J segment lost 0 bases and the V segment lost 6 bases, leaving 9 bases of the junction unmatched. The CDR3 covers 18 residues. CDR3: CASSDPGQGFSGANVLTF. CDR3 sequence (DNA): TGTGCCAGCAGCGACCCGGGACAGGGCTTCTCTGGGGCCAACGTCCTGACTTTC.

CDR3 sequence: CATSDLGTGDFNEQFF. DNA of the CDR3: TGTGCCACCAGTGATTTGGGGACAGGGGATTTCAATGAGCAGTTCTTC. V is TRBV24-1 and J is TRBJ2-1; TRBD1 matches 10 bases. CDR1 and CDR2 from the germline V gene are KGHDR and SFDVKD. The CDR3 runs 16 residues. Trimming took 0 bases from V and 6 from J; bases not matched to a gene: 4.

This rearrangement joins TRBV12-3 or TRBV12-4 to TRBJ2-5, with D perhaps matching TRBD2 (5 bases). The CDR3 loop spans 14 amino acids. The ends were cut back, 7 bases at V and 5 bases at J, with 17 bases in the middle. The CDR3 DNA sequence: TGTGCCAGCACTCTAGCTGGGTTGTGGGAGACCCAGTACTTC. This translates into CASTLAGLWETQYF.

This chain joins TRBV5-1 and TRBJ1-1, with 9 bases aligning to TRBD1. Unmatched junction bases numbered 9, after V lost 3 bases and J lost 12 bases. The CDR3 has 13 amino acids. Germline values: CDR1 SGHRS, CDR2 YFSETQ. CDR3 bases: TGCGCCAGCAGCTCATCCGGGACAGGGATGTCTTTCTTT. Translated: CASSSSGTGMSFF.

The J gene is TRBJ2-7, the V gene TRBV5-1, with TRBD2 identical over 9 bases. TRBJ2-5 explains the end of the DNA better; the J call may be wrong. The CDR3 runs to 17 residues. The V gene's germline CDR1 is SGHRS and CDR2 YFSETQ. CDR3 residues: CASSLGRGLAVRETQYF. In DNA form, the CDR3 reads TGCGCCAGCAGCTTGGGACGGGGACTAGCTGTAAGAGAGACCCAGTACTTC.

The genes are TRBV6-2 or TRBV6-3 and TRBJ2-2, with 9 bases matching TRBD2. Trimming removed 6 bases from V and 0 bases from J; junction bases left unmatched: 8. Germline CDR1 is MNHEY and CDR2 is SVGEGT. The CDR3 has 17 residues. CDR3 bases: TGTGCCAGCAGCCGTCAGGGACTAGCTCCGAACACCGGGGAGCTGTTTTTT. As protein: CASSRQGLAPNTGELFF.

This clonotype appeared a few times. The V gene is TRBV7-2, the J gene TRBJ2-1; TRBD2 matches at 12 bases. The junction had 15 bases not matched to a gene; V was cut back by 5 bases and J by 13 bases. Germline lookup yields CDR1 SGHTA and CDR2 FQGNSA. This CDR3 region has 16 residues. The DNA of the CDR3 is TGTGCCAGCAGCACACGGGACAGACTAGCGGGGGTGATACAGTTCTTC. Its protein is CASSTRDRLAGVIQFF.

This clonotype was picked up a small number of times. The rearrangement uses TRBV10-3 and TRBJ2-7, with 11 bases lining up with TRBD1. CDR3 length: 14 residues. The germline V gene has CDR1 ENHRY and CDR2 SYGVKD. Unmatched junction bases numbered 8, after V lost 11 bases and J lost 2 bases. CDR3 amino acids: CASKRGQGAYEQYF. The CDR3 nucleotides read TGTGCCTCCAAAAGGGGACAGGGGGCCTACGAGCAGTACTTC.

The chain carries TRBV5-1 and TRBJ1-2; D is perhaps TRBD1 (6 bases). Per the germline V gene, CDR1 is SGHRS and CDR2 is YFSETQ. Trimming stripped 0 bases from V and 3 bases from J, with 12 bases between. The CDR3 totals 15 residues. CDR3 amino acids: CASSLGGRGDYGYTF. The CDR3, as DNA: TGCGCCAGCAGCTTGGGGGGCAGGGGTGACTATGGCTACACCTTC.

The CDR3 DNA reads TGTGCCAGTACGGGACAGGGTTTCTACGAGCAGTACTTC. The encoded protein is CASTGQGFYEQYF. The chain uses TRBV28 and TRBJ2-4, with TRBD1 identical over 9 bases. The J call may be in error: the DNA end matches TRBJ2-7 better. There are 13 residues in the CDR3. Germline-derived CDR1 and CDR2 are MDHEN and SYDVKM.

This sequence joins TRBV12-3 or TRBV12-4 and TRBJ1-2; D may be TRBD1 (5 bases). V was trimmed by 4 bases and J by 9 bases, leaving 18 bases between them. The CDR3 length is 14 residues. The CDR3 sequence is CASSSAYPRARYTF. For the CDR3, the DNA is TGTGCCAGCAGTTCAGCCTACCCCAGGGCGCGCTACACCTTC.

This chain uses TRBV7-2 with TRBJ1-2; D is unclear. V lost 6 bases to trimming and J lost 3 bases, with 11 bases between them. Germline V gene sequence: CDR1 SGHTA, CDR2 FQGNSA. This CDR3 contains 13 residues. The CDR3 nucleotides are TGTGCCAGCAGACGCGACTGGGACTATGGCTACACCTTC. Its protein is CASRRDWDYGYTF.

The chain joins TRBV29-1 to TRBJ1-1, with D hard to call. The CDR3 has 13 amino acids. V was clipped by 7 bases and J by 3 bases, with 15 bases between them. Germline loops: CDR1 SQVTM, CDR2 ANQGSEA. DNA for the CDR3: TGCAGCGCACTACGTCAGAGGGACACTGAAGCTTTCTTT. Encoded protein: CSALRQRDTEAFF.

J is TRBJ2-5 and V is TRBV7-2; D is undetermined. Germline V gene lookup returns CDR1 SGHTA and CDR2 FQGNSA. CDR3 length: 14 residues. V dropped 3 bases and J dropped 5 bases, with 13 bases sitting between them. The CDR3 nucleotides read TGTGCCAGCAGCTTGGGCGTATATGGGGAGACCCAGTACTTC. It specifies CASSLGVYGETQYF.

Note on this clonotype: Relative to the germline gene, one junction end is altered; a read error may explain this. This rearrangement joins TRBV29-1 to TRBJ1-2; tentative D call: TRBD1 (5 bases). The CDR3 has 13 amino acids. Germline CDR1 SQVTM, CDR2 ANQGSEA. This chain's CDR3 is CSVQTGSNYGYTF. CDR3 DNA: TGTAGCGTTCAAACAGGTTCAAACTATGGCTACACCTTC. Looking up the rest from reference TRBV29-1 and TRBJ1-2 gives the full variable domain: SAVISQKPSRDICQRGTSLTIQCQVDSQVTMMFWYRQQPGQSLTLIATANQGSEATYESGFVIDKFPISRPNLTFSTLTVSNMSPEDSSIYLCSVQTGSNYGYTFGSGTRLTVV.

This clonotype was detected only a few times. V is TRBV4-2 and J is TRBJ2-5; 13 bases agree with TRBD2. The J call is uncertain, as TRBJ2-7 better fits the DNA end. The CDR3 has 17 residues. CDR1 LGHNA and CDR2 YNFKEQ come from the germline V gene. In nucleotides, the CDR3 is TGTGCCAGCAGCCAAGTGACTAGCGGGGGGACTTCCTACGAGCAGTACTTC. It yields the protein CASSQVTSGGTSYEQYF.

A single count supports this clonotype. The chain has TRBV12-3 or TRBV12-4 and TRBJ2-3; D remains unclear. The CDR3 sequence is 13 residues long. V was shortened by 8 bases and J by 2 bases, with 11 bases between the two germline ends. The CDR3 nucleotides are TGTGCCAGCGGTAGCCGCCACACAGATACGCAGTATTTT. This sequence encodes CASGSRHTDTQYF.

This clonotype turned up a few times. V is TRBV6-6 and J is TRBJ2-6; D remains unclear. V lost 2 bases and J 0 bases, leaving 5 bases between the germline ends. CDR3 length: 15 amino acids. Germline CDR1 is MNHNY and CDR2 is SVGAGI (reference sequence). CDR3 bases: TGTGCCAGCAGTTACCAGATCTCTGGGGCCAACGTCCTGACTTTC. As protein: CASSYQISGANVLTF.

This clonotype was picked up a small number of times. This chain's CDR3 is CASSPKDRVDEQFF. The CDR3 DNA is TGTGCCAGCAGCCCCAAGGACAGGGTGGATGAGCAGTTCTTC. This chain connects TRBV7-9 to TRBJ2-1, with 8 bases aligning to TRBD1. From germline, CDR1 is SEHNR and CDR2 FQNEAQ (reference sequence). The CDR3 spans 14 residues. V lost 5 bases to trimming and J lost 8 bases; unmatched junction nucleotides: 8.

For this clonotype: A read error may produce the germline difference seen at one junction end. V and J are TRBV6-1 and TRBJ2-4; D gene ambiguous. The tail of the sequence fits TRBJ2-7 better, so the J call may be wrong. CDR3 size: 14 residues. Germline CDR1 is MNHNS and CDR2 is SASEGT. The CDR3 spells CTSNRRGFLYEQYF. The DNA of the CDR3 is TGTACCAGCAACCGAAGAGGTTTTCTCTACGAGCAGTACTTC.

The CDR3 DNA reads TGTGCCAGCAGTCCCCCATGGGGTGCCTCTGGTGGCTACACCTTC. It codes for CASSPPWGASGGYTF. The gene calls are TRBV12-3 or TRBV12-4 and TRBJ1-2; D ambiguous. The CDR3 spans 15 residues. Trimming left V 5 bases short and J 7 bases short, with 20 bases between.

The chain is built from TRBV7-6 and TRBJ1-6, with D possibly TRBD1 on 6 matching bases. Germline V gene data show CDR1 as SGHVS and CDR2 as FNYEAQ. Trimming cost V 4 bases and J 5 bases, with 21 bases left between them. The CDR3 length is 18 residues. The CDR3 DNA follows: TGTGCCAGCAGCTCTATCCTCAGGGGCCCGGCTAATAATTCACCCCTCCACTTT. It translates to CASSSILRGPANNSPLHF.

V gene TRBV7-9 combines with J gene TRBJ2-3; D assignment may be TRBD1 or TRBD2 (5 bases each). The CDR3 length is 15 residues. Germline values: CDR1 SEHNR, CDR2 FQNEAQ (reference sequence). Trimming removed 5 bases from V and 1 base from J, with 13 bases in between. The CDR3 sequence is CASSTRQRGTDTQYF. The CDR3, as DNA: TGTGCCAGCAGCACACGACAGAGGGGCACAGATACGCAGTATTTT.

V is TRBV20-1 and J is TRBJ2-6; a weak D match, TRBD1 (5 bases). Germline lookup yields CDR1 DFQATT and CDR2 SNEGSKA (reference sequence). The CDR3 runs to 16 residues. V lost 6 bases and J 0 bases, leaving 15 bases between the germline ends. CDR3: CSARAGGISGANVLTF. DNA of the CDR3: TGCAGTGCCAGGGCAGGTGGGATCTCTGGGGCCAACGTCCTGACTTTC.

In this sample, this clonotype turned up a few times. The V call is TRBV4-3, the J call TRBJ2-1; maybe TRBD1 (5 bases). Trimming pared 5 bases from V and 4 bases from J, leaving 9 bases between. Germline values: CDR1 LGHNA, CDR2 YSLEER. This CDR3 is built from 13 residues. The CDR3 region is CASSEPGYNEQFF. As DNA, the CDR3 is TGCGCCAGCAGCGAACCAGGGTACAATGAGCAGTTCTTC.

V and J are TRBV5-6 and TRBJ2-1; 7 bases fit TRBD2. The CDR3 spans 14 residues. The V and J ends lost 4 bases and 3 bases, in that order; junction bases with no gene match: 4. Germline V gene data show CDR1 as SGHDT and CDR2 as YYEEEE. The CDR3 spells CASSELADYNEQFF. In DNA form, the CDR3 reads TGTGCCAGCAGCGAGCTAGCGGACTACAATGAGCAGTTCTTC.

V gene TRBV14 combines with J gene TRBJ1-2; 7 nucleotides line up with TRBD1. The J segment lost 3 bases and the V segment lost 5 bases, leaving 9 bases of the junction unmatched. The length of the CDR3 is 15 residues. In germline, CDR1 is SGHDN, CDR2 FVKESK. The CDR3 nucleotides read TGTGCCAGCAGCTACCAGACAGGGAGAGACTATGGCTACACCTTC. Amino acids: CASSYQTGRDYGYTF. Based on the CDR3 plus reference TRBV14 and TRBJ1-2, the full variable domain is EAGVTQFPSHSVIEKGQTVTLRCDPISGHDNLYWYRRVMGKEIKFLLHFVKESKQDESGMPNNRFLAERTGGTYSTLKVQPAELEDSGVYFCASSYQTGRDYGYTFGSGTRLTVV.